This TCR beta chain stems from a study of spatial heterogeneity in lung cancer. The overall study: The donors were 72 patients with non-small cell lung cancer that was early-stage and untreated. Every unique TCR and UMI combination, on average, appeared more than ten times in raw reads. The study, taken as a whole, reports: Ubiquitous expanded tumor TCRs were observed in blood more at resection than follow-up.

Time point: blood at routine non-recurrence follow-up after resection. Without sorting, whole RNA was sequenced from tumor, nontumor lung or frozen PBMC. In this sample, this clonotype turned up a few times. What it binds is unknown. A junction end diverges from the germline sequence, so it may reflect a read error. TCRdb reanalysed the 5' RACE reads using MiXCR and keeps one entry per CDR3 protein. This sample has around 110,000 distinct CDR3 sequences, with more than 9% found just once. The germline V gene encodes CDR1 SGHVS and CDR2 FQNEAQ. The CDR3 length is 15 residues. Source: PBMCs, taken at follow-up. The clonotype was recovered from a male donor with early-stage non-small cell lung cancer. V gene TRBV7-8 combines with J gene TRBJ1-6; TRBD1 might be the D (5 bases). This CDR3 reads CATSRDPLYNSPLHF. CDR3 in DNA: TGTGCCACCAGCAGGGATCCTTTGTATAATTCACCCCTCCACTTT.